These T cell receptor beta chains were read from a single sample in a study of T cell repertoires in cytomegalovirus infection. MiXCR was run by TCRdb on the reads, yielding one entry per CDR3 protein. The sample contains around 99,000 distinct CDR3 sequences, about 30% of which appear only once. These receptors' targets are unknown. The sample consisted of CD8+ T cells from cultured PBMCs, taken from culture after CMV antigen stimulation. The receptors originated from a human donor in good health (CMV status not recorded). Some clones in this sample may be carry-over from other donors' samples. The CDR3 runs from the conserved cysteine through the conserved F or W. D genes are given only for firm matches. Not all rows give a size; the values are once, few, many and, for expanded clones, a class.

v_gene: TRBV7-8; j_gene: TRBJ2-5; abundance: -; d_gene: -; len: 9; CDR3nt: TGTGCCAGCAGCCCGAACCAGTACTTC; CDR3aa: CASSPNQYF
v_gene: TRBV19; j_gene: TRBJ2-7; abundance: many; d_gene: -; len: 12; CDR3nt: TGTGCCAGTAGTCCCGGTTCCTACGAGCAGTACTTC; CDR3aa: CASSPGSYEQYF
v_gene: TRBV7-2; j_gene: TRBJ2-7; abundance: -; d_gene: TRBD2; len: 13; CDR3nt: TGTGCCAGCAATTGGGCGGGGGTGGGCGAGCAGTACTTC; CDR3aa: CASNWAGVGEQYF
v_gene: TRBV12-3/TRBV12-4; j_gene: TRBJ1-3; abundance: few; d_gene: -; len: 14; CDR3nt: TGTGCCAGCGGGCGTAGCAGCTCTGGAAACACCATATATTTT; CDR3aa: CASGRSSSGNTIYF
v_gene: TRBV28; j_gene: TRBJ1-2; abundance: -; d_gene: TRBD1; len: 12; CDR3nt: TGTGCCAGCAGGAAGGGAGGGGGCGGCTACACCTTC; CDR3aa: CASRKGGGGYTF
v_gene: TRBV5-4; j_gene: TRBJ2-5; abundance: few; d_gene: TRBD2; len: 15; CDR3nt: TGTGCCAGCATCGGGACGGGGGGGCCGGGAGAGACCCAGTACTTC; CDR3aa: CASIGTGGPGETQYF
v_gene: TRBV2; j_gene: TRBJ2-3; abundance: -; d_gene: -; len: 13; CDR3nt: TGTGGATGGGGAGGTCGGGTCGCAGATACGCAGTATTTT; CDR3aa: CGWGGRVADTQYF
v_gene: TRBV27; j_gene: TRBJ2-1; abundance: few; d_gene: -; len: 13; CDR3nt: TGTGCCAGCAGTTTATCAGAGGGGAATGAGCAGTTCTTC; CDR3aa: CASSLSEGNEQFF
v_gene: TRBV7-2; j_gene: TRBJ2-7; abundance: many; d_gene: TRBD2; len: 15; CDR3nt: TGTGCCAGCAGCCCGGGAGGACTTGCAAGAGACGAGCAGTACTTC; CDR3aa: CASSPGGLARDEQYF
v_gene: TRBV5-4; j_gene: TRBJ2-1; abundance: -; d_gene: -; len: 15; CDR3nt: TGTGCCAGCAGCTTGGGGGACTCAACATACAATGAGCAGTTCTTC; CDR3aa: CASSLGDSTYNEQFF
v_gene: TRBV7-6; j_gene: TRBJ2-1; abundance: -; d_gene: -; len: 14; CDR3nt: TGTGCCAGCAGCTTAGTACCCGGTACCAATGAGCAGTTCTTC; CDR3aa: CASSLVPGTNEQFF
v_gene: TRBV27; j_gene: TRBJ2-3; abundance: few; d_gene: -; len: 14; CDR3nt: TGTGCCAGCAGTTTGACGGGGGGCACAGATACGCAGTATTTT; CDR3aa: CASSLTGGTDTQYF
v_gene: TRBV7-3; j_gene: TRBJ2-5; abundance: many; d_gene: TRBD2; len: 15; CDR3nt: TGTGCCAGCAGGAAGACGGGACTATCGGGGGAGACCCAGTACTTC; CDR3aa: CASRKTGLSGETQYF
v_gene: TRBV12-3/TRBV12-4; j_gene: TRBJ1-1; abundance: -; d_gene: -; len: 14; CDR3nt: TGTGCCAGCAGTTCACCCGTTTGGGGAGTTGAAGCTTTCTTT; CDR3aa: CASSSPVWGVEAFF
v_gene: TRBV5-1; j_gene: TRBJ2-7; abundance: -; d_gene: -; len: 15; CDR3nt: TGCGCCAGCAGCTTGAGCGCTGGGGCGATGTACGAGCAGTACTTC; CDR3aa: CASSLSAGAMYEQYF
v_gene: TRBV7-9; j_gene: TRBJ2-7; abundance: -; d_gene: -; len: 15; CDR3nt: TGTGCCAGCAGCTCCCCGGACACCTCGCCGGCCGAGCAGTACTTC; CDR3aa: CASSSPDTSPAEQYF
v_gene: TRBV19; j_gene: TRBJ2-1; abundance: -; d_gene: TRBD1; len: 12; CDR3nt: TGTGCCAGTAAAACAGGGGGCAACGAGCAGTTCTTC; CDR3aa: CASKTGGNEQFF
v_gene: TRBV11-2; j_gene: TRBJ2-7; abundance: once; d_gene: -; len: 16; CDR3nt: TGTGCCAGCAGCCCCATGGGGGGGCGGGATAACTACGAGCAGTACTTC; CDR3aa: CASSPMGGRDNYEQYF
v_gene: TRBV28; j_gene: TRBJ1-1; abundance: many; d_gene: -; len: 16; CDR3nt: TGTGCCACCAGGAGCCCTAAGACACGCATGAACACTGAAGCTTTCTTT; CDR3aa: CATRSPKTRMNTEAFF
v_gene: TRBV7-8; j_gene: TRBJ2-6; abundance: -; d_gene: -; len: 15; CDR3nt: TGTGCCAGCAGCTTAGAAAGTGCTGGGGCCAACGTCCTGACTTTC; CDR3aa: CASSLESAGANVLTF
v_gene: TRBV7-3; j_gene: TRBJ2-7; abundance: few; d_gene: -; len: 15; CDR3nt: TGTGCCAGCAGCTTAACGCAAGCGAGACCAGACGAGCAGTACTTC; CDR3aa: CASSLTQARPDEQYF
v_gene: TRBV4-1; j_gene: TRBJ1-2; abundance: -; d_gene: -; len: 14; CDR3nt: TGCGCCAGCAGCCAAGAGCCGAGTAACTATGGCTACACCTTC; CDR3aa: CASSQEPSNYGYTF
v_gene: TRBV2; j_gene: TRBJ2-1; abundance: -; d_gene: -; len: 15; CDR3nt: TGTGCCAGCAGTCCGCATAGGGAAATCTACAATGAGCAGTTCTTC; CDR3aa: CASSPHREIYNEQFF
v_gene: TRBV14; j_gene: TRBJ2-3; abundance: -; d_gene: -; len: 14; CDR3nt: TGTGCCAGCAGCCTCACAGGCCTCACAGATACGCAGTATTTT; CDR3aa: CASSLTGLTDTQYF
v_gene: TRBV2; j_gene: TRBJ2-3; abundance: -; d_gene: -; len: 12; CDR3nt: TGTGCCAGCAGTGATCCGAGAGATACGCAGTATTTT; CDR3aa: CASSDPRDTQYF
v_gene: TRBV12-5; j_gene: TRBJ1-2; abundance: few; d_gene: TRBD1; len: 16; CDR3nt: TGTGCTAGTGGCCTTGGGACAGGGGGCGTTAACTATGGCTACACCTTC; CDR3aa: CASGLGTGGVNYGYTF
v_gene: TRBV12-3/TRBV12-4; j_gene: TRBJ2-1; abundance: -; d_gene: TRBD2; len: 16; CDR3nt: TGTGCCAGCAGTACCCTCTCAACTAGCGGGGGTCATGAGCAGTTCTTC; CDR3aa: CASSTLSTSGGHEQFF
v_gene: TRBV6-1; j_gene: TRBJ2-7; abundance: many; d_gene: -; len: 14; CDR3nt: TGTGCCAGCAGTTTCAACCCACAGGGAAACGAGCAGTACTTC; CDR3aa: CASSFNPQGNEQYF
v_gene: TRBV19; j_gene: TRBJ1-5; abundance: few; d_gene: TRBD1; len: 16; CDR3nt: TGTGCCAGTAGTAGCCGCCCAGAGACAGGGGACCAGCCCCAGCATTTT; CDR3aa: CASSSRPETGDQPQHF
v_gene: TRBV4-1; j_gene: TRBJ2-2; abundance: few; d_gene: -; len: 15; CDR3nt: TGCGCCAGCAGCTACGCGGGGTATGGCACCGGGGAGCTGTTTTTT; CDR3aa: CASSYAGYGTGELFF
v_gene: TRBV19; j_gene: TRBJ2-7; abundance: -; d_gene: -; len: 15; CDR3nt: TGTGCCAGTAGTCCCCGTGATAGCTTAACCTACGAGCAGTACTTC; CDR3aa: CASSPRDSLTYEQYF
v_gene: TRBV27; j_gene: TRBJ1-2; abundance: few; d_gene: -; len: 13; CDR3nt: TGTGCCAGCAGTTCGCCCGGACGGTATGGCTACACCTTC; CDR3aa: CASSSPGRYGYTF
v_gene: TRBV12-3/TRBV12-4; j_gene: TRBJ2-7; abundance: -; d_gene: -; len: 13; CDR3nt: TGTGCCAGCAGTTTAGGACTTCCCTACGAGCAGTACTTC; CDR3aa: CASSLGLPYEQYF
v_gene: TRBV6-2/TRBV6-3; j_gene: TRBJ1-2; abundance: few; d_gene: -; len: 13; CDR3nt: TGTGCCAGCGAGGGACACTCTAACTATGGCTACACCTTC; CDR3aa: CASEGHSNYGYTF
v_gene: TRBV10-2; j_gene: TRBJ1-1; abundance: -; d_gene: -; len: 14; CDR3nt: TGCGCCAGCAGTGAGCGGGCGGTACACACTGAAGCTTTCTTT; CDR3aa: CASSERAVHTEAFF
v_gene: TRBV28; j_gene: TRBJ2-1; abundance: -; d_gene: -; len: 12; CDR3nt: TGTGCCAGCAGTTTGGCCCCCAATGAGCAGTTCTTC; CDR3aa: CASSLAPNEQFF
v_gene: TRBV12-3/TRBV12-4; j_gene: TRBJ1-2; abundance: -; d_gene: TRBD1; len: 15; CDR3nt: TGTGCCAGCAGTTCGCGACAGGGGGTTAACTATGGCTACACCTTC; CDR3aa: CASSSRQGVNYGYTF
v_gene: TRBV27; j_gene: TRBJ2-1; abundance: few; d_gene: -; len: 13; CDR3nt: TGTGCCAGCAGAGGTAGGGGATACAATGAGCAGTTCTTC; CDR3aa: CASRGRGYNEQFF
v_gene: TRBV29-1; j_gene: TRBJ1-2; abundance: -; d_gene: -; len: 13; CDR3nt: TGCAGCGTTGAAGACAACAGGGACTATGGCTACACCTTC; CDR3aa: CSVEDNRDYGYTF
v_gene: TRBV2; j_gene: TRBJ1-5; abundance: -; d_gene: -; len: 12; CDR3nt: TGTGCCAGCAACGACGGTGTACAGCCCCAGCATTTT; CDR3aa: CASNDGVQPQHF
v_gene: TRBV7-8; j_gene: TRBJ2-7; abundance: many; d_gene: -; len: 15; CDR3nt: TGTGCCAGCAGACGTCTACAGGGAATAACCGGCGAGCAGTACTTC; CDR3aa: CASRRLQGITGEQYF
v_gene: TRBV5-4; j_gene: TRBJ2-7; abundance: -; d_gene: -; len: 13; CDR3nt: TGTGCCAGCAGCTTGGGACCAGGGGTCGAGCAGTACTTC; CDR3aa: CASSLGPGVEQYF
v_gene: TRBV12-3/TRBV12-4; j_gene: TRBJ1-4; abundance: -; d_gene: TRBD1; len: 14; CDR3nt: TGTGCCAGCACCCGAGACAGGGGCGGTGAAAAACTGTTTTTT; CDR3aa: CASTRDRGGEKLFF
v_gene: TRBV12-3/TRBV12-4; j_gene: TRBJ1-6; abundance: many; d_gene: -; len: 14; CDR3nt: TGTGCCAGCAGCCCCGGCACCCCTAATTCACCCCTCCACTTT; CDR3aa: CASSPGTPNSPLHF
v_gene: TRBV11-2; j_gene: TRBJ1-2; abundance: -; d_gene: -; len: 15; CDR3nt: TGTGCCAGCAGCTCAGGCGCGGGGTTGGACTATGGCTACACCTTC; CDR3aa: CASSSGAGLDYGYTF
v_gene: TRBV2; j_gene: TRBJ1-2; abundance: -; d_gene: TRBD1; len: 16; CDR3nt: TGTGCCACAACGGATGGACAGGGTGGGAGGAGATATGGCTACACCTTC; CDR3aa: CATTDGQGGRRYGYTF
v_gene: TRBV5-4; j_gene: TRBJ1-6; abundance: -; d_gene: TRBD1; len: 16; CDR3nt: TGTGCCAGCAGCCTTAGCTACCGGGACAGGGATTCACCCCTCCACTTT; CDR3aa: CASSLSYRDRDSPLHF
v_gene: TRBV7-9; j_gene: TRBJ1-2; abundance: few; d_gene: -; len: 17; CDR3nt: TGTGCCAGCAGCTTATCCGGGAGTTGGGCCACCGAGGCGCGCTACACCTTC; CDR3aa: CASSLSGSWATEARYTF
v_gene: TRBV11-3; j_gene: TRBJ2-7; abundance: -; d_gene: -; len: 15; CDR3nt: TGTGCCAGCAGCGCTACTCGACCCCCCACCTACGAGCAGTACTTC; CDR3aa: CASSATRPPTYEQYF
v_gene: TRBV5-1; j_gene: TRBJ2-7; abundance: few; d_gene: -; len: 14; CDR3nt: TGCGCCAGCAGCTTGGAGGGACTCCCCTACGAGCAGTACTTC; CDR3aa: CASSLEGLPYEQYF
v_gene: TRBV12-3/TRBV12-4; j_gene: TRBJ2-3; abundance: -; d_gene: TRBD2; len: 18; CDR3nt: TGTGCCAGCAGTCCCACTAGCGGGGGGGCCTCTAGCACAGATACGCAGTATTTT; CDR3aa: CASSPTSGGASSTDTQYF
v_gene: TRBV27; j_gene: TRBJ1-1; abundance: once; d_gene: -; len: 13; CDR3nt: TGTGCCAGCAGTCGAGGGGGGGGGCAGGAAGCTTTCTTT; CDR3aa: CASSRGGGQEAFF
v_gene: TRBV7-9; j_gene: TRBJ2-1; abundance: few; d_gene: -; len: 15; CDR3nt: TGTGCCAGCAGCTTAGTGCCCCTGCTCGACAATGAGCAGTTCTTC; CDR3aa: CASSLVPLLDNEQFF
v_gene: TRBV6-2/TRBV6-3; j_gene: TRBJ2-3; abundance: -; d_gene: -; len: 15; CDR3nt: TGTGCCAGCAGTTACTCAGGGTCTAGCACAGATACGCAGTATTTT; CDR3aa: CASSYSGSSTDTQYF
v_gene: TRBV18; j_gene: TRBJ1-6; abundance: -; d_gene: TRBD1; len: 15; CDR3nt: TGTGCCAGCTCACCTCGGACAGGGGGGGATTCACCCCTCCACTTT; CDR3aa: CASSPRTGGDSPLHF
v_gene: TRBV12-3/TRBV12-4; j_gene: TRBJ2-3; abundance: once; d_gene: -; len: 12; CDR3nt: TGTGCCAGCAGGGGTGCAAGGGATACGCAGTATTTT; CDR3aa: CASRGARDTQYF
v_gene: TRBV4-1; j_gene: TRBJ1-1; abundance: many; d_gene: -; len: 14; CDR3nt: TGCGCCAGCAGCCTGGGTCAGGGCGGTACTGAAGCTTTCTTT; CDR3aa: CASSLGQGGTEAFF
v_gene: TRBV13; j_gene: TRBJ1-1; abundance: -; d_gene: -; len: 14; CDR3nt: TGTGCCAGCAGCCAGGGCCCGGTGAACACTGAAGCTTTCTTT; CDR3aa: CASSQGPVNTEAFF
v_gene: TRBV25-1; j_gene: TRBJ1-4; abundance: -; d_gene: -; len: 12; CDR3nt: TGTGCCAGCAGTGCAAGATATGAAAAACTGTTTTTT; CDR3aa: CASSARYEKLFF